These 9 T cell receptor beta chains originate from one sample sequenced in a study of blood T cell repertoires in COVID-19. TCRdb's copy holds only in-frame clones and misses some; the assay was immunoSEQ multiplex PCR. Among about 220,000 clones listed, about 85% were seen once. Sequenced sample: peripheral blood. The receptors stem from a man aged 50 to 60 who had recovered from COVID-19.

The chain employs TRBV19 and TRBJ1-5, with D possibly TRBD1 on 6 matching bases. Germline values: CDR1 LNHDA, CDR2 SQIVND (reference sequence). Trimming stripped 5 bases from V and 4 bases from J, with 15 bases between. The CDR3 length is 15 residues. As DNA, the CDR3 is TGTGCCAGTAGTTGGGCGCAGGGGAATAATCAGCCCCAGCATTTT. Protein: CASSWAQGNNQPQHF.

The V and J genes are TRBV3-1 (or the pseudogene TRBV3-2) and TRBJ2-1; D is uncertain. CDR1 is LGHDT and CDR2 is YNNKEL in the germline V gene (reference sequence). V lost 1 base to trimming and J lost 4 bases, with 8 bases between them. The length of the CDR3 is 14 residues. CDR3 protein: CASSQAGLYNEQFF. CDR3 DNA: TGTGCCAGCAGCCAAGCAGGATTATACAATGAGCAGTTCTTC.

This clone has only a few counts. V and J are TRBV6-6 and TRBJ1-6; TRBD1 is a possible D gene (5 bases). The V end lost 8 bases, the J end lost 9 bases, and 17 bases lay between the germline ends. Looked up from germline, CDR1 is MNHNY and CDR2 is SVGAGI (reference sequence). CDR3 length: 14 residues. CDR3 residues: CASGPTQGISPLHF. DNA for the CDR3: TGTGCCAGCGGTCCCACCCAGGGAATTTCACCCCTCCACTTT.

V and J are TRBV7-2 and TRBJ1-6; D is uncertain. This CDR3 is built from 17 residues. V lost 5 bases and J lost 4, with 18 bases in between. Germline loops: CDR1 SGHTA, CDR2 FQGNSA. CDR3 loop: CASSQSPRGRYNSPLHF. The CDR3 DNA follows: TGTGCCAGCAGCCAGAGCCCAAGAGGCCGTTATAATTCACCCCTCCACTTT. The complete variable domain, with remaining parts taken from reference TRBV7-2 and TRBJ1-6, reads GAGVSQSPSNKVTEKGKDVELRCDPISGHTALYWYRQSLGQGLEFLIYFQGNSAPDKSGLPSDRFSAERTGGSVSTLTIQRTQQEDSAVYLCASSQSPRGRYNSPLHFGNGTRLTVT.

V gene TRBV5-1 combines with J gene TRBJ2-5, with TRBD1 identical over 9 bases. Germline CDR1 reads SGHRS; CDR2 reads YFSETQ. With V trimmed by 2 bases and J by 3 bases, 8 bases remained unmatched. CDR3 length: 16 amino acids. This CDR3 reads CASSFTTGTGKETQYF. In DNA, the CDR3 is TGCGCCAGCAGCTTCACCACCGGGACAGGGAAAGAGACCCAGTACTTC. The full variable domain, its missing parts supplied by reference TRBV5-1 and TRBJ2-5, is KAGVTQTPRYLIKTRGQQVTLSCSPISGHRSVSWYQQTPGQGLQFLFEYFSETQRNKGNFPGRFSGRQFSNSRSEMNVSTLELGDSALYLCASSFTTGTGKETQYFGPGTRLLVL.

In its sample, this clone was seen once. This chain connects TRBV18 to TRBJ1-4, with D hard to call. The length of the CDR3 is 16 residues. Germline V gene data show CDR1 as KGHSH and CDR2 as LQKENI. Trimming removed 2 bases at V and 0 bases at J, with 10 bases between. The CDR3 sequence is CASSPIQTATNEKLFF. In DNA, the CDR3 is TGTGCCAGCTCACCAATACAGACCGCAACTAATGAAAAACTGTTTTTT.

J is TRBJ1-2 and V is TRBV19; D might be TRBD1 (5 bases). There are 15 residues in the CDR3. Germline V gives CDR1 LNHDA, CDR2 SQIVND (reference sequence). Trimming cost V 6 bases and J 4 bases, with 18 bases left between them. The DNA of the CDR3 is TGTGCCAGTAGGGATCCCGGGACTGTTGTCTATGGCTACACCTTC. Amino acids: CASRDPGTVVYGYTF.

This clone was seen a few times. DNA of the CDR3: TGTGCCAGCAGAGCCCCACAGGGGTTAGGCTACGAGCAGTACTTC. This codes for CASRAPQGLGYEQYF. This sequence joins TRBV28 and TRBJ2-7, with TRBD1 identical over 7 bases. V dropped 6 bases and J dropped 3; count of bases not matched to a gene: 11. The CDR3 runs to 15 residues. In germline, CDR1 is MDHEN, CDR2 SYDVKM.

This rearrangement joins TRBV27 to TRBJ2-3; tentative D call: TRBD2 (5 bases). The CDR3 contains 16 residues. V lost 2 bases and J lost 6, with 18 bases in between. Germline loops: CDR1 MNHEY, CDR2 SMNVEV (reference sequence). The CDR3 reads CASSLNPARTGDTQYF. As DNA, the CDR3 is TGTGCCAGCAGTTTAAATCCCGCCCGTACGGGGGATACGCAGTATTTT.